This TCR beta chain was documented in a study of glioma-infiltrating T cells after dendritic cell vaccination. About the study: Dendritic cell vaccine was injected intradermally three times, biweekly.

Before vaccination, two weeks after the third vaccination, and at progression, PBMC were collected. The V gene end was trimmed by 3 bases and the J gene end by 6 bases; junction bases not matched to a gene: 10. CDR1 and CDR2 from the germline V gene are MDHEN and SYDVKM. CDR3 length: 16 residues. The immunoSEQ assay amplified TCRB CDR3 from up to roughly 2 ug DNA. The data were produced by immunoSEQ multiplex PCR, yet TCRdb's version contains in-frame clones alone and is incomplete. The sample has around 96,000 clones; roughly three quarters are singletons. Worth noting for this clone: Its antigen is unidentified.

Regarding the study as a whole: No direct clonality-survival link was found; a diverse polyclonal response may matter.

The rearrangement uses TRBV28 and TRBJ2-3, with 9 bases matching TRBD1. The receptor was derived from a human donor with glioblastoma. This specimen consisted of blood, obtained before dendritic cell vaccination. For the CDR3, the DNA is TGTGCCAGCAGTTTGGCGGGACAGGGAGGGTTGGATACGCAGTATTTT. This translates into CASSLAGQGGLDTQYF.